This TCR beta chain appears in the sequencing data of a study of OX40 agonist ivuxolimab in advanced cancers. About the research overall: Ivuxolimab, which is an agonistic anti-OX40 (CD134) antibody, was administered to the patients. Patients assigned to dose escalation were diagnosed with hepatocellular carcinoma, melanoma, renal cell or head and neck cancer.

The CDR3 spans 16 residues. This table comes from immunoSEQ multiplex PCR, and its TCRdb copy is limited to in-frame clones, with some not included. The sample records about 79,000 clones, 90% being singletons. The chain carries TRBV21-1 and TRBJ1-5; no check of the table's D call, TRBD1, against the DNA was made. TRBV21-1 is a documented pseudogene. This TCR was sampled from an adult with an advanced solid tumor such as melanoma, head and neck, liver or kidney cancer. The material was CD4+ or CD8+ T cells sorted from blood, obtained in a trial of the OX40 agonist ivuxolimab. As DNA, the CDR3 is TGTGCCAGCAGCAAAGCTGGACAGGGAGGCAATCAGCCCCAGCATTTT. This codes for CASSKAGQGGNQPQHF.